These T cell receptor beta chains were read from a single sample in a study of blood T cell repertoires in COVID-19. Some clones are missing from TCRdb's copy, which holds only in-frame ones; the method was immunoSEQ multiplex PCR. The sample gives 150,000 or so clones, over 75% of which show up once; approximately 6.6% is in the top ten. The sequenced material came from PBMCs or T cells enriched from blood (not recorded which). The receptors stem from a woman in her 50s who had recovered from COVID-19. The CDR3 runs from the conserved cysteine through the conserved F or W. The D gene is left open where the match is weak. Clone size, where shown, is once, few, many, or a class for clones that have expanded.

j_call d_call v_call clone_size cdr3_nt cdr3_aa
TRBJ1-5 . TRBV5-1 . TGCGCCAGCAGCTTGGATGGGATGGTTGCGGGCTCCCAGCATTTT CASSLDGMVAGSQHF
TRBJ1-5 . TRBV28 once TGTGCCAGCGGGGGGGGAGGCAATCAGCCCCAGCATTTT CASGGGGNQPQHF
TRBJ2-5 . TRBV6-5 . TGTGCCAGCAGTTACTCGAGGGTCCAGACCCAGTACTTC CASSYSRVQTQYF
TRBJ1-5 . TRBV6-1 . TGTGCCAGCAGTGAATGGGTGGGCAGGGGTGGCGATCAGCCCCAGCATTTT CASSEWVGRGGDQPQHF
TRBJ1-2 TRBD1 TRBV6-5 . TGTGCCAGCAGCGGACAGGCGATCTATGGCTACACCTTC CASSGQAIYGYTF
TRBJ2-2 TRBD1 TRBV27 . TGTGCCGTAGGGACAGTGGGCGGGGAGCTGTTTTTT CAVGTVGGELFF
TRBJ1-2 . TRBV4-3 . TGCGCCAGCAGCCAAGCGGGGGTACTCGGCTACACCTTC CASSQAGVLGYTF
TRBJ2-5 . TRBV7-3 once TGTGCCAGCAGCTTAACGGCTGGTTCGCGTCAGAGGGAGACCCAGTACTTC CASSLTAGSRQRETQYF
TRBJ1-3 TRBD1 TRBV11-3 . TGTGCCAGCAGCAACACAGGGGGCATCTCTGGAAACACCATATATTTT CASSNTGGISGNTIYF
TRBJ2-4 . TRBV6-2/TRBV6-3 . TGTGCCAGCAGCCCCTCCCGGACAGCCTGGGGCATTCAGTACTTC CASSPSRTAWGIQYF
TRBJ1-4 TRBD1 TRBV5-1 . TGCGCCAGCAGCTTGGAGGGCAGGGGGCTCGCAACTAATGAAAAACTGTTTTTT CASSLEGRGLATNEKLFF
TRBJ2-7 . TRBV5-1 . TGCGCCAGCAGCACAGAACCGGGACACCTTTACGAGCAGTACTTC CASSTEPGHLYEQYF
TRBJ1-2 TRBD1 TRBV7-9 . TGTGCCAGCGAGGACAGGGGGCAGCCCTATGGCTACACCTTC CASEDRGQPYGYTF
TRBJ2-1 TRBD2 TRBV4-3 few TGCGCCAGCAGCCAACCGTCTAGCGGGGGGCCGAACTACAATGAGCAGTTCTTC CASSQPSSGGPNYNEQFF
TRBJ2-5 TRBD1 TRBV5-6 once TGTGCCAGCAGCCCCCTCTCCAGGGGGCTACGGTTTGAGACCCAGTACTTC CASSPLSRGLRFETQYF
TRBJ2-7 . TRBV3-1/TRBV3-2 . TGTGCCAGCAGCCTATTAGGGGGGGTCTACGAGCAGTACTTC CASSLLGGVYEQYF
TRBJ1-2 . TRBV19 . TGTGCCAGTAGTATACAGGTCCTTCTACCCAACTATGGCTACACCTTC CASSIQVLLPNYGYTF
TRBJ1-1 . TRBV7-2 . TGTGCCAGCAGCTTAAGCCAGGGGAGGGTCGAGGCTGAAGCTTTCTTT CASSLSQGRVEAEAFF
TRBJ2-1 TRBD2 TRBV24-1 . TGTGCCACCAGTGATCAAAGCGGGGGGGCGGGGAATGAGCAGTTCTTC CATSDQSGGAGNEQFF
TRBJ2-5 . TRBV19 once TGTGCCAGTAGTATATCAAGGCAGACTCAAGAGACCCAGTACTTC CASSISRQTQETQYF
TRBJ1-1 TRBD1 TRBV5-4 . TGTGCCAGCAGCTTGGCCGTACCACAGGGGGCCACTGAAGCTTTCTTT CASSLAVPQGATEAFF
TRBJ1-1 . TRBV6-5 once TGTGCCAGCAAGAGCACTGAAGCTTTCTTT CASKSTEAFF
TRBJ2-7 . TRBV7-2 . TGTGCCAGCAGCTGGGACACCTCCTACGAGCAGTACTTC CASSWDTSYEQYF
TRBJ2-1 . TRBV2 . TGTGCCAGCAGTAAAAAGGCATTAGCCTCCTACAATGAGCAGTTCTTC CASSKKALASYNEQFF
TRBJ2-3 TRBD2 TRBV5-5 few TGTGCCAGCAGCTTGGAAAGGGGCCTACTAGCGGGGACGCGCCATAGGGAGCAGTATTTT CASSLERGLLAGTRHREQYF
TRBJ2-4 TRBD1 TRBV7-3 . TGTGCCAGCAGCTTAACGGGAAGGACAGGGGGCAAAAACATTCAGTACTTC CASSLTGRTGGKNIQYF
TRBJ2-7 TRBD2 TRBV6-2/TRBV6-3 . TGTGCCAGCAGTTACCCCAAGGGACTAGCGGATTTAACGGAGCAGTACTTC CASSYPKGLADLTEQYF
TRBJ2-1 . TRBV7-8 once TGTGCCAGCAGCCTCAGGGAAGGGAGGAATGAGCAGTTCTTC CASSLREGRNEQFF